Given below is one T cell receptor beta chain in context. Its antigen is undetermined. These data are taken from a study of identical twins. Losses at the gene ends were 3 bases for V and 2 bases for J; bases not matched to a gene: 8. CDR1 and CDR2 from the germline V gene are DFQATT and SNEGSKA (reference sequence). This CDR3 spans 15 amino acids. Study-level findings and limits: Modelling approaches yielded underestimates of out-of-frame TCR alpha sharing between monozygotic twins. The same donors were not followed; conclusions instead depended on cross-sectional statistical analysis. Zero-insertion analyses might be partly confounded by invariant T cells like MAIT and iNKT.

TCRdb re-analysed the 5' RACE reads in MiXCR, keeping a single row per CDR3 protein. The sample contains a few hundred thousand distinct CDR3 sequences, 9% to 10% of which appear only once. These data also featured in a second study, about yellow fever vaccine responses in identical twins.

The sample taken for sequencing was PBMCs. The chain has TRBV20-1 and TRBJ2-3; 7 nucleotides match TRBD1. This TCR was sampled from a woman in her late teens or twenties in good health. CDR3: CSASAQGFPTDTQYF. The CDR3 bases are TGCAGTGCTAGCGCACAGGGGTTCCCCACAGATACGCAGTATTTT.